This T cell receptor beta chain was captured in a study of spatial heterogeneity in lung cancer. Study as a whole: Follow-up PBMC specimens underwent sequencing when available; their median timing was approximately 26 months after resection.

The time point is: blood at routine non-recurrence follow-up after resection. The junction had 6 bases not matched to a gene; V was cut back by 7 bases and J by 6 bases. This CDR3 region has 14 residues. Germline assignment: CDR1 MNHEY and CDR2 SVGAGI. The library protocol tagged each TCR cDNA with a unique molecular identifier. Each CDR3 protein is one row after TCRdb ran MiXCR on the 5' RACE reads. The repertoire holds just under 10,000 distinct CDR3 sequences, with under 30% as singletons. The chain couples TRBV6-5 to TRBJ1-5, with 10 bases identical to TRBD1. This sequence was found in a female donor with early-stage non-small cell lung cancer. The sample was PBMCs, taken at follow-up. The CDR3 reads CASTPGQGSQPQHF. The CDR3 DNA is TGTGCCAGCACCCCGGGACAGGGGAGTCAGCCCCAGCATTTT.